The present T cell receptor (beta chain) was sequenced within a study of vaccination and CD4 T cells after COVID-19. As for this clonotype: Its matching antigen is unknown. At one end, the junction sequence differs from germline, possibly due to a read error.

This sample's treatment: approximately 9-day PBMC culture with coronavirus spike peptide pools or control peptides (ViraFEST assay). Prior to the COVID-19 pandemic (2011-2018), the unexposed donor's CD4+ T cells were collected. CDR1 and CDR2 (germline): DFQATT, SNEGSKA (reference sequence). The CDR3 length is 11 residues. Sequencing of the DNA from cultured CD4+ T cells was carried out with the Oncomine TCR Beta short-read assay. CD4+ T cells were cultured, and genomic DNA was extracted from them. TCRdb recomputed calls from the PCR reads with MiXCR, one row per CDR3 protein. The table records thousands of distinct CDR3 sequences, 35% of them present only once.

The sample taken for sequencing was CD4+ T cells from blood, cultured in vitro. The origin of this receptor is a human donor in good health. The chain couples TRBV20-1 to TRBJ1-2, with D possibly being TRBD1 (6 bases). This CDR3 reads CSAPTGGGLPF. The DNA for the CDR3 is TGCAGTGCTCCGACAGGAGGCGGGCTACCCTTC.